The 30 T cell receptor beta chains presented below share a single source sample, sequenced in a study of spatial heterogeneity in lung cancer (dated by TCRdb to between 2019 and 2020). Read against the paper, the sample's time point label means: blood at routine non-recurrence follow-up after resection. The library was made by 5' RACE. The reads were generated on a NextSeq 500. TCRdb redid the processing of the public reads, applying fastp at Q25 and MiXCR, and retained in-frame beta chains. Rows with a matching CDR3 protein are joined into one entry that keeps the most common DNA and genes. This sample lists 9,000 to 13,000 distinct CDR3 sequences; 10% were detected once. About 34% of the sample belongs to the ten largest clones. This specimen consisted of PBMCs, obtained at follow-up. The source of these receptors is a female donor with early-stage non-small cell lung cancer.

This clonotype was seen ten or more times. The rearrangement joins TRBV29-1 to TRBJ2-1; D not certain. Per germline, CDR1 SQVTM and CDR2 ANQGSEA. The V end was cut by 7 bases, the J end by 0 bases, with 10 bases between. The CDR3 length is 13 residues. Here the CDR3 reads CSALVSSYNEQFF. The CDR3 nucleotides are TGCAGCGCTTTGGTAAGCTCCTACAATGAGCAGTTCTTC.

By sample fraction, this clonotype is large (0.1 to 1%). DNA of the CDR3: TGTGCCAGCAGTTTGGGTCTAAATGAAGCTTTCTTT. Encoded protein: CASSLGLNEAFF. The chain couples TRBV12-3 or TRBV12-4 to TRBJ1-1; D call uncertain. V was cut by 3 bases and J by 7 bases, with 9 bases left in between. This CDR3 comprises 12 residues.

This chain links TRBV11-3 with TRBJ2-1; 8 bases align to TRBD2. V lost 0 bases to trimming and J lost 10 bases; unmatched junction nucleotides: 5. This CDR3 has 14 amino acids. Germline V lookup: CDR1 SGHNT, CDR2 YENEEA. Here the CDR3 reads CASSLETSAWEQFF. The CDR3 region has the DNA TGTGCCAGCAGCTTAGAGACTAGCGCTTGGGAGCAGTTCTTC.

There are many counts of this clonotype. The V gene is TRBV7-2, the J gene TRBJ2-7; 11 bases map to TRBD1. CDR3 length: 17 residues. V gave up 8 bases and J gave up 5 bases; unmatched junction bases: 17. Looked up from germline, CDR1 is SGHTA and CDR2 is FQGNSA. This CDR3 is CASLGTGGLALPNEQYF. CDR3 nucleotide sequence: TGTGCCAGCCTCGGGACAGGGGGGCTAGCCCTCCCCAACGAGCAGTACTTC.

In this sample, this clonotype turned up many times. The chain combines TRBV29-1 with TRBJ1-1; TRBD1 aligns across 7 bases. V lost 6 bases, J lost 0 bases, and 13 bases stayed unmatched. The CDR3 totals 16 residues. Germline V gene sequence: CDR1 SQVTM, CDR2 ANQGSEA. Here the CDR3 DNA reads TGCAGCGTGGTCGGGACAGCTCACATTATGAACACTGAAGCTTTCTTT. This codes for CSVVGTAHIMNTEAFF.

In its sample, this clonotype was seen many times. The chain links TRBV9 to TRBJ2-4; TRBD1 matches 9 bases. The germline gives CDR1 SGDLS, CDR2 YYNGEE. The CDR3 loop spans 17 amino acids. V shed 4 bases, J shed 6 bases, and the junction held 14 bases outside the gene matches. The CDR3 bases are TGTGCCAGCAGCACTCTGCCGGGACAGGGAGGGGGAAACATTCAGTACTTC. Its protein product is CASSTLPGQGGGNIQYF.

This clonotype was seen repeatedly, ten times or more. The chain recombines TRBV29-1 with TRBJ1-2; D is unclear. Trimming took off 2 bases at V and 2 bases at J, with 3 bases between the two ends. The CDR3 consists of 11 residues. Germline V lookup: CDR1 SQVTM, CDR2 ANQGSEA. The CDR3 loop reads CSVELNYGYTF. The CDR3 bases are TGCAGCGTTGAACTCAACTATGGCTACACCTTC.

This clonotype was observed a handful of times. The V and J genes are TRBV11-1 and TRBJ2-5; D is possibly TRBD2 (5 bases). Germline CDR1 and CDR2: SGHAT and FQDESV (reference sequence). This CDR3 has 14 residues. Trimming shortened V by 5 bases and J by 5 bases, and 15 bases separated the two germline ends. In DNA, the CDR3 is TGTGCCAGCAGCCCCCGACTACCTGGGGAGACCCAGTACTTC. Translated, it gives CASSPRLPGETQYF.

Ten or more counts support this clonotype. The V call is TRBV27, the J call TRBJ2-5, with D possibly being TRBD2 (5 bases). The CDR3 has 14 amino acids. In germline, CDR1 is MNHEY, CDR2 SMNVEV (reference sequence). V was pared by 6 bases and J by 2 bases, with 13 bases between. The CDR3 loop is CASRRAQKQETQYF. In DNA form, the CDR3 reads TGTGCCAGCAGGAGGGCACAGAAACAAGAGACCCAGTACTTC.

This clonotype was observed at least ten times. V is TRBV19 and J is TRBJ2-1, with TRBD1 identical over 9 bases. The CDR3 loop spans 14 amino acids. Germline V lookup: CDR1 LNHDA, CDR2 SQIVND (reference sequence). V was clipped by 6 bases and J by 3 bases; unmatched bases: 3. The CDR3 DNA reads as TGTGCCAGTAGAATGGACAGGGGCTACAATGAGCAGTTCTTC. Its translation is CASRMDRGYNEQFF. Complete variable domain (other parts from reference TRBV19 and TRBJ2-1): DGGITQSPKYLFRKEGQNVTLSCEQNLNHDAMYWYRQDPGQGLRLIYYSQIVNDFQKGDIAEGYSVSREKKESFPLTVTSAQKNPTAFYLCASRMDRGYNEQFFGPGTRLTVL.

This clonotype was picked up many times. V gene TRBV2 combines with J gene TRBJ2-6; D ambiguous. This CDR3 spans 16 amino acids. The germline V gene encodes CDR1 SNHLY and CDR2 FYNNEI. Trimming shortened V by 1 base and J by 2 bases, and 9 bases separated the two germline ends. The CDR3 coding sequence is TGTGCCAGCAGTGAAGGCGGTTTTGCTGGGGCCAACGTCCTGACTTTC. The encoded protein is CASSEGGFAGANVLTF. Full variable domain (outside the CDR3, taken from reference TRBV2 and TRBJ2-6): EPEVTQTPSHQVTQMGQEVILRCVPISNHLYFYWYRQILGQKVEFLVSFYNNEISEKSEIFDDQFSVERPDGSNFTLKIRSTKLEDSAMYFCASSEGGFAGANVLTFGAGSRLTVL.

J is TRBJ2-3 and V is TRBV5-1, with D maybe TRBD2 (6 bases). Germline CDR1 and CDR2: SGHRS and YFSETQ. The CDR3 is 14 amino acids. The V gene lost 3 bases and the J gene lost 5 bases, with 13 bases spanning the gap. CDR3 protein: CASSSGEDGDTQYF. In nucleotides, the CDR3 is TGCGCCAGCAGCTCCGGGGAGGATGGAGATACGCAGTATTTT.

At least ten counts were recorded for this clonotype. V and J are TRBV7-9 and TRBJ2-5, with TRBD2 matching 10 bases. Trimming cost V 5 bases and J 5 bases; bases outside gene matches: 8. The germline gives CDR1 SEHNR, CDR2 FQNEAQ (reference sequence). This CDR3 contains 15 residues. As DNA, the CDR3 is TGTGCCAGCAGCGTAGGTAGCGGGAGGACCGAGACCCAGTACTTC. Its protein is CASSVGSGRTETQYF.

Ten or more counts support this clonotype. The gene calls are TRBV2 and TRBJ2-2; tentative D call: TRBD2 (7 bases). CDR1 and CDR2 from the germline V gene are SNHLY and FYNNEI. V lost 0 bases and J 14 bases, leaving 13 bases between the germline ends. The CDR3 loop spans 13 amino acids. CDR3 in amino acids: CASSEAPGGVLFF. As DNA, the CDR3 is TGTGCCAGCAGTGAAGCGCCGGGGGGCGTACTGTTTTTT.

In this sample, this clonotype turned up many times. The V gene is TRBV4-3, the J gene TRBJ2-1, with 8 bases that match TRBD2. Losses at the gene ends were 0 bases for V and 4 bases for J; bases not matched to a gene: 8. CDR3 length: 17 residues. Germline CDR1 is LGHNA and CDR2 is YSLEER. The CDR3 protein is CASSQEGRTSSYNEQFF. Written as DNA, the CDR3 is TGCGCCAGCAGCCAAGAGGGGAGGACTAGCAGTTACAATGAGCAGTTCTTC.

This clonotype was seen repeatedly, ten times or more. The genes are TRBV6-5 and TRBJ2-5, with D possibly being TRBD1 or TRBD2 (5 bases each). V was shortened by 6 bases and J by 5 bases, with 7 bases between the two germline ends. The CDR3 contains 11 residues. Looked up from germline, CDR1 is MNHEY and CDR2 is SVGAGI. The CDR3 DNA sequence: TGTGCCAGCAGATGGGGGGAGACCCAGTACTTC. This sequence encodes CASRWGETQYF.

V and J are TRBV12-3 or TRBV12-4 and TRBJ2-7; 8 nucleotides align to TRBD2. V was clipped by 1 base and J by 2 bases; unmatched bases: 7. The CDR3 spans 16 residues. Here the CDR3 reads CASSLGVGSGTYEQYF. The CDR3, as DNA: TGTGCCAGCAGTTTAGGTGTGGGTAGCGGGACCTACGAGCAGTACTTC.

This clonotype has ten or more counts. The chain uses TRBV6-6 and TRBJ2-1; D perhaps matches TRBD1 (7 bases). CDR1 and CDR2 (germline): MNHNY, SVGAGI (reference sequence). The CDR3 totals 16 residues. The V end lost 3 bases, the J end lost 8 bases, and 20 bases lay between the germline ends. Written as DNA, the CDR3 is TGTGCCAGCAGTTATCCAACAGGGGCGGGGAAGGATGAGCAGTTCTTC. The encoded protein is CASSYPTGAGKDEQFF.

In its sample, this clonotype was seen many times. The V and J genes are TRBV24-1 and TRBJ2-3; D possibly corresponds to TRBD1 (6 bases). Per germline, CDR1 KGHDR and CDR2 SFDVKD. V lost 3 bases and J 5 bases, leaving 17 bases between the germline ends. The CDR3 sequence is 16 residues long. As DNA, the CDR3 is TGTGCCACCAGTGATCCGACAGGCGGCCTGGTAGATACGCAGTATTTT. As protein: CATSDPTGGLVDTQYF.

This clonotype was counted between two and nine times. Being one base from a much bigger clone, this may be a read error. V and J are TRBV7-9 and TRBJ1-5; 8 positions agree with TRBD1. The CDR3 covers 15 residues. The germline V gene encodes CDR1 SEHNR and CDR2 FQNEAQ (reference sequence). For the CDR3, the DNA is TGTGTCAGCAGCTCGACAGGGGTGGGCAATCAGCCCCAGCATTTT. Encoded protein: CVSSSTGVGNQPQHF.

This clonotype has at least ten counts. This chain joins TRBV5-5 and TRBJ2-3, with 9 bases matching TRBD1. CDR3 size: 15 residues. Germline trimming cut 3 bases from V and 2 bases from J; bases unmatched to any gene: 4. The germline V gene has CDR1 SGHKS and CDR2 YYEKEE (reference sequence). CDR3 DNA sequence: TGTGCCAGCAGCTCCCGGGACAGGGTCACAGATACGCAGTATTTT. As protein: CASSSRDRVTDTQYF. Complete variable domain (other parts from reference TRBV5-5 and TRBJ2-3): DAGVTQSPTHLIKTRGQQVTLRCSPISGHKSVSWYQQVLGQGPQFIFQYYEKEERGRGNFPDRFSARQFPNYSSELNVNALLLGDSALYLCASSSRDRVTDTQYFGPGTRLTVL.

This clonotype was recorded at least ten times. The chain employs TRBV7-9 and TRBJ2-1; D gene ambiguous. The CDR3 spans 13 residues. Per germline, CDR1 SEHNR and CDR2 FQNEAQ (reference sequence). The ends were cut back, 5 bases at V and 10 bases at J, with 15 bases in the middle. The CDR3 DNA is TGTGCCAGCAGCGCCAGCGAGTCGACCGAGCAGTTCTTC. Its translation is CASSASESTEQFF.

This clonotype has at least ten counts. The chain links TRBV20-1 to TRBJ2-5, with D possibly TRBD1 on 5 matching bases. V lost 1 base to trimming and J lost 2 bases, with 11 bases between them. Looked up from germline, CDR1 is DFQATT and CDR2 is SNEGSKA (reference sequence). This CDR3 is 14 amino acids long. DNA for the CDR3: TGCAGTGCTAGAGTAGGGGCAGGGCAAGAGACCCAGTACTTC. This gives the protein CSARVGAGQETQYF.

This chain joins TRBV9 and TRBJ2-5, with D tentatively TRBD1 (6 bases). The CDR3 has 13 amino acids. V was trimmed by 3 bases and J by 3 bases, leaving 9 bases between them. Germline V CDR1 and CDR2: SGDLS, YYNGEE. The CDR3 DNA reads as TGTGCCAGCAGCGCCGGACAGAAAGAGACCCAGTACTTC. This encodes CASSAGQKETQYF.

This clonotype was counted ten times or more. The DNA of the CDR3 is TGCAGCGTTGAAGCCCCTAAACACAGGGTGGGAGGCACTGAAGCTTTCTTT. Its translation: CSVEAPKHRVGGTEAFF. The chain couples TRBV29-1 to TRBJ1-1, with D tentatively TRBD1 (6 bases). The CDR3 has 17 residues. Trimming took off 1 base at V and 4 bases at J, with 22 bases between the two ends. Germline V gene lookup returns CDR1 SQVTM and CDR2 ANQGSEA.

By its share, this clonotype is medium-sized (0.01 to 0.1%). V and J are TRBV28 and TRBJ2-7; TRBD1 is a possible D gene (5 bases). V lost 1 base to trimming and J lost 2 bases, with 9 bases between them. The CDR3 sequence is 14 residues long. Looked up from germline, CDR1 is MDHEN and CDR2 is SYDVKM. CDR3 loop: CASSLSSGTYEQYV. In nucleotides, the CDR3 is TGTGCCAGCAGTTTATCCTCAGGGACCTACGAGCAGTACGTC.

This clonotype showed up many times. The chain carries TRBV20-1 and TRBJ2-1, with TRBD2 as a possible D gene (6 bases). The CDR3 has 16 residues. V lost 0 bases to trimming and J lost 3 bases, with 15 bases between them. Looked up from germline, CDR1 is DFQATT and CDR2 is SNEGSKA (reference sequence). Written as DNA, the CDR3 is TGCAGTGCTAGAGATTCACGGGGGACGAACTACAATGAGCAGTTCTTC. The encoded protein is CSARDSRGTNYNEQFF.

This clonotype was detected many times. This chain links TRBV13 with TRBJ2-5; D remains unclear. V was trimmed by 2 bases and J by 3 bases, leaving 7 bases between them. The CDR3 consists of 13 residues. Germline V gives CDR1 PRHDT, CDR2 FYEKMQ (reference sequence). The CDR3 region is CASSLISEETQYF. The CDR3 bases are TGTGCCAGCAGCTTAATCAGTGAAGAGACCCAGTACTTC. The full variable domain, rest sourced from reference TRBV13 and TRBJ2-5, is AAGVIQSPRHLIKEKRETATLKCYPIPRHDTVYWYQQGPGQDPQFLISFYEKMQSDKGSIPDRFSAQQFSDYHSELNMSSLELGDSALYFCASSLISEETQYFGPGTRLLVL.

There are many counts of this clonotype. The genes are TRBV7-9 and TRBJ2-5; TRBD2 might be the D (7 bases). Germline loops: CDR1 SEHNR, CDR2 FQNEAQ (reference sequence). The V end was cut by 5 bases, the J end by 5 bases, with 12 bases between. This CDR3 has 13 residues. In nucleotides, the CDR3 is TGTGCCAGCAGCCCGCGGGGGCCGGAGACCCAGTACTTC. Translation gives CASSPRGPETQYF.

This clonotype occurred many times. The chain combines TRBV15 with TRBJ2-7; D is unclear. Per germline, CDR1 LNHNV and CDR2 YYDKDF (reference sequence). The CDR3 covers 15 residues. Trimming stripped 4 bases from V and 0 bases from J, with 13 bases between. CDR3 nucleotide sequence: TGTGCCACCAGCATCGAACGGACGGCCTCCTACGAGCAGTACTTC. This translates into CATSIERTASYEQYF.